Following are 32 T cell receptor beta chains from one sample sequenced in a study of identical twins. Each CDR3 protein gets one entry after TCRdb re-called the 5' RACE reads with MiXCR. The sample lists roughly 280,000 distinct CDR3 sequences; over 8.5% were seen once. The same sample was also studied in work on yellow fever vaccine responses in identical twins.

The sample taken for sequencing was CD8+ T cells sorted from blood. Receptors originate from a woman under 30 in good health.

The chain employs TRBV20-1 and TRBJ2-2; D uncertain. The CDR3 runs 14 residues. Trimming took off 6 bases at V and 3 bases at J, with 14 bases between the two ends. Germline CDR1 and CDR2: DFQATT and SNEGSKA (reference sequence). The CDR3 loop reads CSAKGPGDTGELFF. The CDR3 coding sequence is TGCAGTGCCAAAGGACCTGGAGACACCGGGGAGCTGTTTTTT.

This chain connects TRBV7-3 to TRBJ2-3, with unresolved D. The CDR3 has 12 residues. Germline V gene sequence: CDR1 SGHTA, CDR2 FQGTGA. Deletions cut 6 bases from V and 2 bases from J, with 6 bases between. As DNA, the CDR3 is TGTGCCAGCAGACAAAACACAGATACGCAGTATTTT. This gives the protein CASRQNTDTQYF.

There are many counts of this clonotype. The chain is built from TRBV29-1 and TRBJ2-2; 7 bases are shared with TRBD2. Germline CDR1 SQVTM, CDR2 ANQGSEA. The CDR3 is 15 amino acids. With V trimmed by 1 base and J by 4 bases, 6 bases remained unmatched. Here the CDR3 reads CSVEGLPGGTGELFF. The DNA for the CDR3 is TGCAGCGTTGAAGGCCTGCCGGGAGGCACCGGGGAGCTGTTTTTT.

The V gene is TRBV27, the J gene TRBJ2-7; the D is unclear. Germline CDR1 and CDR2: MNHEY and SMNVEV (reference sequence). The CDR3 spans 13 residues. The V end lost 4 bases, the J end lost 2 bases, and 9 bases lay between the germline ends. Written as DNA, the CDR3 is TGTGCCAGCAGTTCAGCCTCCGCCTACGAGCAGTACTTC. This sequence encodes CASSSASAYEQYF.

This clonotype was seen repeatedly, ten times or more. V and J are TRBV10-3 and TRBJ1-6; D uncertain. The germline V gene has CDR1 ENHRY and CDR2 SYGVKD. Trimming took off 6 bases at V and 0 bases at J, with 9 bases between the two ends. CDR3 size: 15 residues. Here the CDR3 DNA reads TGTGCCATCAGGGTGGATAGCTCCTATAATTCACCCCTCCACTTT. This translates into CAIRVDSSYNSPLHF.

The chain joins TRBV5-1 to TRBJ2-7; 9 bases map to TRBD1. This CDR3 contains 15 residues. V lost 4 bases to trimming and J lost 5 bases; unmatched junction nucleotides: 10. Germline CDR1 and CDR2: SGHRS and YFSETQ. The CDR3 nucleotides read TGCGCCAGCAGCCAAGGGACAGGGTACTTGAACGAGCAGTACTTC. Protein product: CASSQGTGYLNEQYF.

The rearrangement uses TRBV11-2 and TRBJ1-4; weak D call: TRBD1 (5 bases). The CDR3 runs to 15 residues. Trimming took 4 bases from V and 5 from J, leaving 14 bases between them. Germline V gives CDR1 SGHAT, CDR2 FQNNGV. The CDR3 DNA is TGTGCCAGCAGCTCACCCCGAGAGGGGAATGAAAAACTGTTTTTT. Its protein is CASSSPREGNEKLFF.

The sample holds a few counts of this clonotype. The chain joins TRBV4-2 to TRBJ2-7, with 7 positions matching TRBD2. Looked up from germline, CDR1 is LGHNA and CDR2 is YNFKEQ. The V segment lost 4 bases and the J segment 0 bases; nucleotides outside the gene matches: 9. The CDR3 spans 16 residues. The CDR3 DNA is TGTGCCAGCAGCCCAAGGGTGGGAGGGATCTCCTACGAGCAGTACTTC. Translation: CASSPRVGGISYEQYF.

This clonotype has only a few counts. The rearrangement uses TRBV11-2 and TRBJ2-3; D is perhaps TRBD1 or TRBD2 (5 bases each). This CDR3 is 18 amino acids long. The germline gives CDR1 SGHAT, CDR2 FQNNGV. Trimming removed 3 bases from V and 1 base from J, with 20 bases in between. The CDR3 DNA reads TGTGCCAGCAGCTTCACCCTTCGTCTAAGGGGAGGCACAGATACGCAGTATTTT. Protein sequence: CASSFTLRLRGGTDTQYF. Supplemented by reference TRBV11-2 and TRBJ2-3, the full variable domain reads EAGVAQSPRYKIIEKRQSVAFWCNPISGHATLYWYQQILGQGPKLLIQFQNNGVVDDSQLPKDRFSAERLKGVDSTLKIQPAKLEDSAVYLCASSFTLRLRGGTDTQYFGPGTRLTVL.

V gene TRBV10-2 combines with J gene TRBJ2-7; D is uncertain. Germline values: CDR1 WSHSY, CDR2 SAAADI. V was shortened by 5 bases and J by 6 bases, with 8 bases between the two germline ends. The CDR3 is made up of 11 amino acids. This chain's CDR3 is CASSTGLEQYF. Here the CDR3 DNA reads TGCGCCAGCAGTACCGGGCTCGAGCAGTACTTC.

This chain uses TRBV10-3 with TRBJ2-3, with 7 positions matching TRBD1. This CDR3 has 13 amino acids. V gave up 11 bases and J gave up 3 bases; unmatched junction bases: 8. Germline CDR1 and CDR2: ENHRY and SYGVKD. CDR3 amino acids: CALRLQGTDTQYF. CDR3 coding DNA: TGTGCCCTAAGGTTACAGGGGACAGATACGCAGTATTTT.

The V call is TRBV28, the J call TRBJ2-7, with D possibly TRBD1 on 6 matching bases. The ends were cut back, 8 bases at V and 8 bases at J, with 13 bases in the middle. The CDR3 runs to 11 residues. Germline V CDR1 and CDR2: MDHEN, SYDVKM. CDR3: CASLGGTKQYF. As DNA, the CDR3 is TGTGCCAGCCTAGGGGGAACCAAGCAGTACTTC.

The sample holds a few counts of this clonotype. The rearrangement joins TRBV2 to TRBJ2-7, with TRBD2 identical over 10 bases. Per germline, CDR1 SNHLY and CDR2 FYNNEI. This CDR3 is 15 amino acids long. V trimming: 6 bases; J trimming: 3 bases; junction bases outside the gene matches: 8. The CDR3 bases are TGTGCCAGCAGGTTCCCCGGGACTAGCGACTACGAGCAGTACTTC. This translates into CASRFPGTSDYEQYF.

This clonotype was detected ten times or more. The chain links TRBV7-9 to TRBJ2-7, with a possible D match to TRBD2 (6 bases). The CDR3 contains 15 residues. Between the trimmed V and J ends, which lost 7 bases and 4 bases, there was a span of 20 bases. Looked up from germline, CDR1 is SEHNR and CDR2 is FQNEAQ (reference sequence). As DNA, the CDR3 is TGTGCCAGCACCCACGGCGCCACGGGAGTTTACGAGCAGTACTTC. Translated: CASTHGATGVYEQYF. The whole variable domain, remainder taken from reference TRBV7-9 and TRBJ2-7, is DTGVSQNPRHKITKRGQNVTFRCDPISEHNRLYWYRQTLGQGPEFLTYFQNEAQLEKSRLLSDRFSAERPKGSFSTLEIQRTEQGDSAMYLCASTHGATGVYEQYFGPGTRLTVT.

This clonotype was recorded a few times. The chain is built from TRBV5-6 and TRBJ2-1; D possibly corresponds to TRBD2 (7 bases). The germline V and J ends were trimmed by 0 bases and 5 bases, with 12 bases remaining between them. Germline V CDR1 and CDR2: SGHDT, YYEEEE. This CDR3 has 15 amino acids. The CDR3 region is CASSLGGGKDNEQFF. Here the CDR3 DNA reads TGTGCCAGCAGCTTGGGGGGGGGCAAGGACAATGAGCAGTTCTTC.

The CDR3 protein is CSISSTVAGGPFSPDTQYF. CDR3 nucleotides: TGTTCCATCAGCTCAACCGTAGCGGGAGGGCCTTTTTCGCCAGATACGCAGTATTTT. This chain links TRBV11-1 with TRBJ2-3, with 11 nucleotides matching TRBD2. The CDR3 contains 19 residues. Germline lookup yields CDR1 SGHAT and CDR2 FQDESV (reference sequence).

This clonotype was observed a few times. This chain links TRBV4-3 with TRBJ2-7, with 7 bases lining up with TRBD2. Germline CDR1 is LGHNA and CDR2 is YSLEER. The V and J ends lost 0 bases and 2 bases, in that order; junction bases with no gene match: 4. The CDR3 runs to 15 residues. CDR3 sequence (DNA): TGCGCCAGCAGCCAAGATGTTCTAGCGGCCTACGAGCAGTACTTC. Translating gives CASSQDVLAAYEQYF.

This clonotype was counted many times. The genes are TRBV29-1 and TRBJ2-6; 9 positions match TRBD1. The CDR3 contains 16 residues. Losses at the gene ends were 6 bases for V and 3 bases for J; bases not matched to a gene: 9. CDR1 is SQVTM and CDR2 is ANQGSEA in the germline V gene. DNA for the CDR3: TGCAGCGTGGCCGGGACAGGGATAGGTGGGGCCAACGTCCTGACTTTC. Its translation is CSVAGTGIGGANVLTF.

This clonotype was recorded at least ten times. The V and J genes are TRBV7-3 and TRBJ2-3, with 8 bases that match TRBD1. V dropped 6 bases and J dropped 0; count of bases not matched to a gene: 5. This CDR3 contains 15 residues. Germline CDR1 is SGHTA and CDR2 is FQGTGA. This chain's CDR3 is CASSDTGGSTDTQYF. The CDR3 DNA is TGTGCCAGCAGTGACACAGGGGGTAGCACAGATACGCAGTATTTT.

This clonotype came up many times. The V and J genes are TRBV5-1 and TRBJ2-3; D may correspond to TRBD1 or TRBD2 (5 bases each). V dropped 5 bases and J dropped 6 bases, with 22 bases sitting between them. CDR3 length: 16 amino acids. The V gene's germline CDR1 is SGHRS and CDR2 YFSETQ. The CDR3 spells CASRLYPDGTHDTQYF. The CDR3 nucleotides are TGCGCCAGCAGACTCTACCCGGACGGGACCCACGATACGCAGTATTTT.

This clonotype was counted ten times or more. CDR3 sequence: CASSQDRVFYEQYF. CDR3 DNA sequence: TGCGCCAGCAGCCAAGACCGGGTCTTTTACGAGCAGTACTTC. The rearrangement joins TRBV4-3 to TRBJ2-7; D remains unclear. CDR3 length: 14 residues. The ends were cut back, 0 bases at V and 4 bases at J, with 10 bases in the middle. The germline V gene has CDR1 LGHNA and CDR2 YSLEER.

This clonotype was recorded many times. This chain's CDR3 is CATDRGSANTGELFF. CDR3 DNA: TGTGCCACTGACAGGGGTTCCGCGAACACCGGGGAGCTGTTTTTT. The rearrangement uses TRBV15 and TRBJ2-2; TRBD1 matches 8 bases. The CDR3 covers 15 residues. Germline lookup yields CDR1 LNHNV and CDR2 YYDKDF (reference sequence). After removal of 9 bases from V and 0 bases from J, the junction contained 6 bases not matched to a gene.

The V and J genes are TRBV20-1 and TRBJ2-7; 8 bases fit TRBD1. The CDR3 runs 14 residues. The V gene end was trimmed by 5 bases and the J gene end by 2 bases; junction bases not matched to a gene: 8. The V gene's germline CDR1 is DFQATT and CDR2 SNEGSKA (reference sequence). CDR3 in amino acids: CSAEALTGAYEQYF. In nucleotides, the CDR3 is TGCAGTGCTGAAGCTTTGACAGGGGCCTACGAGCAGTACTTC.

The chain has TRBV5-1 and TRBJ2-7; 9 nucleotides align to TRBD1. Germline CDR1 is SGHRS and CDR2 is YFSETQ. The CDR3 runs 15 residues. V lost 1 base and J lost 2; bases outside the gene matches: 4. In DNA, the CDR3 is TGCGCCAGCAGCTTGTACGGGACAGGGACCTACGAGCAGTACTTC. This codes for CASSLYGTGTYEQYF.

This clonotype was found many times. The rearrangement joins TRBV28 to TRBJ2-7, with D unclear. In germline, CDR1 is MDHEN, CDR2 SYDVKM. This CDR3 has 11 residues. Between the trimmed V and J ends, which lost 9 bases and 2 bases, there was a span of 8 bases. The CDR3 loop is CASNRAYEQYF. CDR3 nucleotide sequence: TGTGCCAGTAATCGGGCCTACGAGCAGTACTTC.

This clonotype was seen a few times. The chain has TRBV4-1 and TRBJ2-3; the match to TRBD2 covers 9 bases. Per germline, CDR1 MGHRA and CDR2 YSYEKL. This CDR3 comprises 18 residues. The V gene end was trimmed by 5 bases and the J gene end by 5 bases; junction bases not matched to a gene: 17. CDR3 protein: CASSAPGTSSLGRDTQYF. The CDR3 nucleotides are TGCGCCAGCAGCGCACCCGGGACTAGCAGTCTTGGGAGAGATACGCAGTATTTT.

CDR3 coding DNA: TGTGCCAGCAGCCAAGAGTCAGGGCCAGAGACAGATACGCAGTATTTT. It specifies CASSQESGPETDTQYF. The V and J genes are TRBV4-2 and TRBJ2-3; D is possibly TRBD1 (5 bases). CDR1 is LGHNA and CDR2 is YNFKEQ in the germline V gene. The CDR3 has 16 amino acids. The V and J ends lost 0 bases and 3 bases respectively, with 13 bases between them.

This clonotype occurred many times. The genes are TRBV12-3 or TRBV12-4 and TRBJ2-1; D is undetermined. The ends were cut back, 5 bases at V and 0 bases at J, with 11 bases in the middle. The CDR3 spans 15 residues. As DNA, the CDR3 is TGTGCCAGCAGTCAGGACGGCTTCTCCTACAATGAGCAGTTCTTC. The encoded protein is CASSQDGFSYNEQFF.

The V and J genes are TRBV28 and TRBJ2-7; tentatively, D is TRBD1 (6 bases). Germline V gene data show CDR1 as MDHEN and CDR2 as SYDVKM. This CDR3 is 14 amino acids long. The V gene lost 6 bases and the J gene lost 2 bases, with 14 bases spanning the gap. This CDR3 reads CASRVEWGPYEQYF. Written as DNA, the CDR3 is TGTGCCAGCAGGGTGGAGTGGGGGCCCTACGAGCAGTACTTC.

This sequence joins TRBV25-1 and TRBJ1-1, with D possibly matching TRBD1 (6 bases). The CDR3 runs to 13 residues. V gave up 5 bases and J gave up 4 bases, with 11 bases separating them. Germline V gene sequence: CDR1 MGHDK, CDR2 SYGVNS. In DNA form, the CDR3 reads TGTGCCAGCAGTAACCAGGGGAGCACTGAAGCTTTCTTT. As protein: CASSNQGSTEAFF.

This clonotype was picked up a small number of times. The CDR3, as DNA: TGTGCCAGCAGTTACTCGTTCCCGGATTTAGCCTACAATGAGCAGTTCTTC. It specifies CASSYSFPDLAYNEQFF. The genes are TRBV6-5 and TRBJ2-1; D unclear. This CDR3 has 17 residues. Germline V gene lookup returns CDR1 MNHEY and CDR2 SVGAGI. Trimming left V 0 bases short and J 2 bases short, with 14 bases between.

This clonotype has a count of ten or more. This chain uses TRBV4-2 with TRBJ2-2, with 11 bases fitting TRBD2. With 2 bases clipped from V and 1 base from J, the junction kept 3 bases outside the gene matches. Germline CDR1 and CDR2: LGHNA and YNFKEQ. The CDR3 spans 17 residues. The CDR3 DNA reads as TGTGCCAGCAGCCAACCAGGGACTAGCGGGAACACCGGGGAGCTGTTTTTT. It codes for CASSQPGTSGNTGELFF.